What follows are 23 T cell receptor beta chains derived from one specimen sequenced in a study of CD8 T cells in ankylosing spondylitis. In TCRdb, the 5' RACE reads were re-called with MiXCR into one record per CDR3 protein. The sample has approximately 140,000 distinct CDR3 sequences, 40% to 50% seen once. The sample consisted of synovial fluid, either unsorted or a sorted T cell fraction (not recorded which). Receptors were obtained from a male donor with ankylosing spondylitis.

Only a few counts were recorded for this clonotype. The chain links TRBV12-3 or TRBV12-4 to TRBJ2-7; 7 bases match TRBD2. V shed 8 bases and J 5 bases; nucleotides not matched to a gene: 12. The CDR3 runs 14 residues. CDR3 loop: CASGRLAEGDEQYF. The CDR3 DNA reads TGTGCCAGCGGTCGACTAGCTGAGGGAGACGAGCAGTACTTC.

This clonotype showed up just a few times. The chain uses TRBV4-2 and TRBJ2-7; maybe TRBD1 (6 bases). This CDR3 spans 17 amino acids. CDR1 and CDR2 (germline): LGHNA, YNFKEQ. Trimming left V 5 bases short and J 5 bases short, with 25 bases between. The CDR3 sequence: CASSSEGGPFHYHEQYF. DNA for the CDR3: TGTGCCAGCAGCTCGGAAGGGGGACCATTTCATTACCACGAGCAGTACTTC.

In this sample, this clonotype turned up many times. The genes are TRBV6-1 and TRBJ1-1; D is perhaps TRBD1 (5 bases). Germline CDR1 is MNHNS and CDR2 is SASEGT. The V end lost 3 bases, the J end lost 8 bases, and 19 bases lay between the germline ends. CDR3 length: 15 residues. CDR3 protein: CASSEKMGSGAEAFF. DNA of the CDR3: TGTGCCAGCAGTGAGAAAATGGGTTCCGGGGCGGAAGCTTTCTTT.

This clonotype was seen a handful of times. The V call is TRBV5-1, the J call TRBJ2-3, with D possibly called TRBD1 or TRBD2 (6 bases each). Germline V gene sequence: CDR1 SGHRS, CDR2 YFSETQ. This CDR3 is built from 16 residues. The ends were cut back, 0 bases at V and 1 base at J, with 12 bases in the middle. The CDR3 is CASSLDRGHRTDTQYF. CDR3 nucleotides: TGCGCCAGCAGCTTGGATCGGGGGCACCGCACAGATACGCAGTATTTT.

V usage is TRBV7-9 and J usage is TRBJ2-7, with D maybe TRBD1 (6 bases). The CDR3 has 15 amino acids. Trimming stripped 4 bases from V and 3 bases from J, with 16 bases between. CDR1 and CDR2 (germline): SEHNR, FQNEAQ (reference sequence). The DNA for the CDR3 is TGTGCCAGCAGCTCCGTACAGGGAATAGGCTACGAGCAGTACTTC. This encodes CASSSVQGIGYEQYF.

This clonotype appeared many times. The rearrangement joins TRBV5-1 to TRBJ1-1; TRBD1 matches at 11 bases. There are 16 residues in the CDR3. J was trimmed by 5 bases and V by 4 bases; bases with no gene match: 10. Germline V CDR1 and CDR2: SGHRS, YFSETQ. CDR3 in DNA: TGCGCCAGCAGCCCGGGACAGGGGGATCCTGGTACTGAAGCTTTCTTT. It codes for CASSPGQGDPGTEAFF.

This clonotype showed up just a few times. The V gene is TRBV10-3, the J gene TRBJ2-3; possible D gene TRBD1, 6 bases. The CDR3 totals 14 residues. Trimming took off 5 bases at V and 1 base at J, with 10 bases between the two ends. Germline V gene data show CDR1 as ENHRY and CDR2 as SYGVKD. CDR3 DNA sequence: TGTGCCATCAGTTCGCCAGGGGGCACAGATACGCAGTATTTT. Residues: CAISSPGGTDTQYF.

The sample holds a few counts of this clonotype. The chain joins TRBV4-1 to TRBJ1-2; TRBD1 matches 7 bases. CDR1 and CDR2 from the germline V gene are MGHRA and YSYEKL. V dropped 4 bases and J dropped 4; count of bases not matched to a gene: 12. This CDR3 has 16 residues. CDR3 amino acids: CASSRPTGSAAYGYTF. CDR3 DNA sequence: TGCGCCAGCAGCCGCCCGACAGGGAGCGCGGCCTATGGCTACACCTTC.

The chain combines TRBV21-1 with TRBJ2-1; whether TRBD2, the table's D call, matches the DNA was not checked. TRBV21-1 is a pseudogene. This CDR3 contains 20 residues. The DNA for the CDR3 is TGTGCCAGCAGCAAAGCCTTCCCCGGGACTAGCGGTTGCTCCTACAATGAGCAGTTCTTC. Protein sequence: CASSKAFPGTSGCSYNEQFF.

This clonotype was recorded a few times. The chain combines TRBV6-2 or TRBV6-3 with TRBJ2-1; perhaps TRBD1 as D (6 bases). Germline-derived CDR1 and CDR2 are MNHEY and SVGEGT. Trimming took off 7 bases at V and 10 bases at J, with 11 bases between the two ends. CDR3 length: 11 amino acids. In DNA, the CDR3 is TGTGCCAGCACCCACGGGACAGAGCAGTTCTTC. It encodes CASTHGTEQFF.

This clonotype was counted at least ten times. The chain links TRBV20-1 to TRBJ2-1; tentative D call: TRBD2 (5 bases). The CDR3 has 14 residues. The V and J ends lost 3 bases and 0 bases respectively, with 9 bases between them. Per germline, CDR1 DFQATT and CDR2 SNEGSKA (reference sequence). CDR3 amino acids: CSARTMSSYNEQFF. CDR3 DNA sequence: TGCAGTGCTAGGACTATGAGCTCCTACAATGAGCAGTTCTTC.

This clonotype was seen a handful of times. V usage is TRBV10-3 and J usage is TRBJ2-5; 8 nucleotides match TRBD1. Germline CDR1 and CDR2: ENHRY and SYGVKD. This CDR3 contains 13 residues. Losses at the gene ends were 8 bases for V and 2 bases for J; bases not matched to a gene: 4. Here the CDR3 DNA reads TGTGCCATCGGACAGGGCAATCAAGAGACCCAGTACTTC. Protein product: CAIGQGNQETQYF.

The chain couples TRBV4-3 to TRBJ1-4; D perhaps matches TRBD1 (5 bases). The V end was cut by 0 bases, the J end by 5 bases, with 13 bases between. The germline gives CDR1 LGHNA, CDR2 YSLEER. The CDR3 totals 16 residues. The CDR3 sequence: CASSQDERGLNEKLFF. As DNA, the CDR3 is TGCGCCAGCAGCCAAGACGAGCGGGGGTTAAATGAAAAACTGTTTTTT.

This clonotype was found a few times. The V gene is TRBV27, the J gene TRBJ2-5; D unresolved. This CDR3 spans 13 amino acids. Trimming stripped 3 bases from V and 1 base from J, with 6 bases between. CDR1 is MNHEY and CDR2 is SMNVEV in the germline V gene (reference sequence). This chain's CDR3 is CASSFLTQETQYF. CDR3 DNA sequence: TGTGCCAGCAGTTTCTTGACCCAAGAGACCCAGTACTTC.

There are a few counts of this clonotype. The chain uses TRBV18 and TRBJ2-7; D is perhaps TRBD1 (6 bases). This CDR3 has 13 amino acids. Germline V gene sequence: CDR1 KGHSH, CDR2 LQKENI. V gave up 3 bases and J gave up 7 bases, with 13 bases separating them. Here the CDR3 reads CASSPVGGGEQYF. In DNA, the CDR3 is TGTGCCAGCTCACCGGTAGGGGGTGGAGAGCAGTACTTC.

The CDR3 protein is CASSYLPRGYTF. In DNA, the CDR3 is TGTGCCAGCAGTTACCTTCCTCGGGGCTACACCTTC. V and J are TRBV6-6 and TRBJ1-2; D is unclear. Germline values: CDR1 MNHNY, CDR2 SVGAGI (reference sequence). This CDR3 comprises 12 residues. Trimming cost V 2 bases and J 8 bases, with 9 bases left between them.

The chain is built from TRBV28 and TRBJ2-3, with D hard to call. This CDR3 contains 11 residues. Germline-derived CDR1 and CDR2 are MDHEN and SYDVKM. Trimming pared 4 bases from V and 4 bases from J, leaving 3 bases between. CDR3 in amino acids: CASSWADTQYF. In nucleotides, the CDR3 is TGTGCCAGCAGTTGGGCAGATACGCAGTATTTT.

The chain is built from TRBV7-6 and TRBJ1-6; a weak D match, TRBD1 (6 bases). Trimming removed 4 bases from V and 8 bases from J, with 15 bases in between. The germline V gene encodes CDR1 SGHVS and CDR2 FNYEAQ. This CDR3 region has 15 residues. The DNA of the CDR3 is TGTGCCAGCAGCTCCACTGGGGGCTGGTATTCACCCCTCCACTTT. Translated, it gives CASSSTGGWYSPLHF.

The chain joins TRBV12-3 or TRBV12-4 to TRBJ2-1; 8 bases are a match to TRBD2. This CDR3 spans 16 amino acids. Unmatched junction bases numbered 7, after V lost 5 bases and J lost 1 base. The CDR3 nucleotides read TGTGCCAGCAGTCAGTCGGGGGGGCCATCCTACAATGAGCAGTTCTTC. Translating gives CASSQSGGPSYNEQFF.

This clonotype was picked up one time. The chain is built from TRBV5-1 and TRBJ2-1; D gene unclear. The CDR3 loop spans 16 amino acids. Germline loops: CDR1 SGHRS, CDR2 YFSETQ. V gave up 6 bases and J gave up 3 bases, with 19 bases separating them. CDR3 in amino acids: CASTLRKLGGYNEQFF. For the CDR3, the DNA is TGCGCCAGCACTTTAAGAAAGCTAGGCGGCTACAATGAGCAGTTCTTC.

This clonotype was observed a handful of times. The J gene is TRBJ2-7, the V gene TRBV20-1; possibly TRBD1 for D (6 bases). Germline CDR1 reads DFQATT; CDR2 reads SNEGSKA (reference sequence). Trimming took 0 bases from V and 0 from J, leaving 15 bases between them. The CDR3 is 16 residues long. The CDR3 sequence is CSARDQTDSPSYEQYF. The CDR3 DNA reads TGCAGTGCTAGAGATCAGACGGACAGCCCCTCCTACGAGCAGTACTTC.

The table lists this clonotype with a few counts. The V and J genes are TRBV7-9 and TRBJ1-1; D is unresolved. V gave up 5 bases and J gave up 7 bases, with 17 bases separating them. This CDR3 spans 14 amino acids. CDR1 SEHNR and CDR2 FQNEAQ come from the germline V gene (reference sequence). CDR3 DNA sequence: TGTGCCAGCAGCCCACTCTGGTTAAGCAATGAAGCTTTCTTT. Protein product: CASSPLWLSNEAFF.

The chain is built from TRBV24-1 and TRBJ2-1; 8 positions agree with TRBD2. This CDR3 comprises 16 residues. Trimming removed 2 bases from V and 3 bases from J; junction bases left unmatched: 5. Germline CDR1 reads KGHDR; CDR2 reads SFDVKD. The CDR3 nucleotides read TGTGCCACCAGTGATTCCCAGCTAGCGGGCTACAATGAGCAGTTCTTC. Translation: CATSDSQLAGYNEQFF.